This T cell receptor (beta chain) was sequenced in a study of blood T cell repertoires in COVID-19. Clones were sequenced by immunoSEQ multiplex PCR, and TCRdb holds only the in-frame ones, with some missing. The top ten clones hold 5% to 6% of a sample with 300,000 to 350,000 clones, 75% to 90% of them seen once. Everyone who took part was roughly 18 to 89 years old, and they came from roughly 25 US areas. Participants were placed into cohorts based on the clinical history they reported. Each recovered donor of Cohort 3 presented with two negative PCRs, clearance, or symptom resolution. The V end lost 3 bases, the J end lost 4 bases, and 13 bases lay between the germline ends. CDR1 is MDHEN and CDR2 is SYDVKM in the germline V gene. CDR3 length: 15 residues.

The specimen was PBMCs or T cells enriched from blood (not recorded which). The source is a man under 40 who had recovered from COVID-19. The chain recombines TRBV28 with TRBJ1-5, with a tentative D call TRBD1 (5 bases). In nucleotides, the CDR3 is TGTGCCAGCAGTTTGGGGGGAGGGTTTAATCAGCCCCAGCATTTT. Encoded protein: CASSLGGGFNQPQHF.